Listed below are T cell receptor beta chains from one sample, sequenced in a study of CD8 T cells in Susac syndrome. TCRdb processed the immunoSEQ multiplex PCR reads anew with MiXCR; each CDR3 protein has one entry. The table lists roughly 88,000 distinct CDR3 sequences, roughly 95% of them singletons. The sample comprised CD8+ T cells from PBMCs. Source of these receptors: a human donor with Susac syndrome. Each CDR3 is given with its conserved first and last residue. A D gene is named only where the DNA matches it firmly. Clone size is shown for a subset of rows, as once, few, many or a class of expanded clone.

NA	TRBJ1-2	TRBV5-1	TRBD1	17	TGCGCCAGCAGCTACTGGGGGGCCTCCGGGACAGCATATGGCTACACCTTC	CASSYWGASGTAYGYTF
NA	TRBJ1-2	TRBV7-9	NA	15	TGTGCCAGCAGCTTAGATCGGGGGCAAATGGGGGGCTACACCTTC	CASSLDRGQMGGYTF
NA	TRBJ2-3	TRBV6-6	NA	15	TGTGCCAGCAGTTACGGGGTAGGAAACACAGATACGCAGTATTTT	CASSYGVGNTDTQYF
NA	TRBJ1-2	TRBV5-1	NA	17	TGCGCCAGCAGCGGAACACCAAAAGACGGGCCCGACTATGGCTACACCTTC	CASSGTPKDGPDYGYTF
NA	TRBJ1-1	TRBV25-1	NA	12	TGTGCCAGTTCACGGCTTAACACTGAAGCTTTCTTT	CASSRLNTEAFF
NA	TRBJ2-7	TRBV30	TRBD1	15	TGTGCCTGCACCGTAATCGGGACAGGGCCCTACGAGCAGTACTTC	CACTVIGTGPYEQYF
NA	TRBJ2-3	TRBV20-1	NA	15	TGCAGTGCTAGAGATGGCAGGGACCCTCCGGATACGCAGTATTTT	CSARDGRDPPDTQYF
NA	TRBJ2-2	TRBV11-1	NA	14	TGTGCCAGCAGCTTAATAGGAAACACCGGGGAGCTGTTTTTT	CASSLIGNTGELFF
NA	TRBJ2-1	TRBV7-3	NA	14	TGTGCCAGCAGCTGGGGCCAGGGACTCGATGAGCAGTTCTTC	CASSWGQGLDEQFF
NA	TRBJ2-7	TRBV4-3	NA	14	TGCGCCAGCAGCCAAGAGAAGTTCTCCTACGAGCAGTACTTC	CASSQEKFSYEQYF
once	TRBJ1-2	TRBV5-6	NA	17	TGTGCCAGCAGCTCGGACAGATCCTACCCCCCCAGATATGGCTACACCTTC	CASSSDRSYPPRYGYTF
NA	TRBJ2-3	TRBV28	TRBD1	17	TGTGCCAGCAGTTTGGTCAGGGGGCGCCCTAGCACAGATACGCAGTATTTT	CASSLVRGRPSTDTQYF
NA	TRBJ2-5	TRBV21-1	NA	15	TGTGCCAGCAGCAAAAGAGGCAGGGGGGAAGAGACCCAGTACTTC	CASSKRGRGEETQYF
once	TRBJ2-1	TRBV7-2	NA	15	TGTGCCAGCAGCGTCCGGGAAGTAGCTACCGATGAGCAGTTCTTC	CASSVREVATDEQFF
NA	TRBJ2-5	TRBV4-3	TRBD2	17	TGCGCCAGCAGCCAAGACCCGGGACTAGCGGGGGTAGAGACCCAGTACTTC	CASSQDPGLAGVETQYF
NA	TRBJ2-5	TRBV6-1	NA	13	TGTGCCAGCAGCCAACAGGGTCGGGAGACCCAGTACTTC	CASSQQGRETQYF
NA	TRBJ2-2	TRBV6-5	NA	15	TGTGCCAGCAGTTACTCGACAGGAGGGGCCGGGGAGCTGTTTTTT	CASSYSTGGAGELFF
NA	TRBJ2-1	TRBV19	NA	15	TGTGCCAGTAGTATGGCCGGGAATGGGCACAATGAGCAGTTCTTC	CASSMAGNGHNEQFF
NA	TRBJ2-5	TRBV7-8	TRBD2	16	TGTGCCAGCAGCTTACTCGTCCTAGCGGACCAAGAGACCCAGTACTTC	CASSLLVLADQETQYF
once	TRBJ2-7	TRBV7-9	NA	14	TGTGCCAGCACCCTGGGACCGGAGACCTACGAGCAGTACTTC	CASTLGPETYEQYF
NA	TRBJ2-2	TRBV19	NA	13	TGTGCCAGTAGTACCCCGGGGGCCGGGGAGCTGTTTTTT	CASSTPGAGELFF
NA	TRBJ2-6	TRBV6-5	TRBD1	18	TGTGCCAGCAGTTACTCGGGGACAGGTGTAACCGGGGCCAACGTCCTGACTTTC	CASSYSGTGVTGANVLTF
NA	TRBJ2-7	TRBV27	NA	13	TGTGCCAGCAGTGGCTCTAGTTCCTACGAGCAGTACTTC	CASSGSSSYEQYF
NA	TRBJ2-7	TRBV29-1	TRBD1	13	TGCAGCGCGGGGGACAGGGGTCGCGCCGAGCAGTACTTC	CSAGDRGRAEQYF
NA	TRBJ1-2	TRBV5-6	NA	15	TGTGCCAGCAGCTTATCCGAAGCAGGGATGGGTGGCTACACCTTC	CASSLSEAGMGGYTF
NA	TRBJ2-1	TRBV29-1	NA	10	TGCAGCGTTGCCGGCGATGAGCAGTTCTTC	CSVAGDEQFF
NA	TRBJ2-5	TRBV5-1	TRBD2	16	TGCGCCAGCAGCGGTGCTCGACTAGCTCTGCAAGAGACCCAGTACTTC	CASSGARLALQETQYF
NA	TRBJ2-1	TRBV15	TRBD2	16	TGTGCCACCAGCAGAGAGTCGACTAGCGGGATTAGTGAGCAGTTCTTC	CATSRESTSGISEQFF
once	TRBJ2-2	TRBV4-3	NA	15	TGCGCCAGCAGCCAAGTTAGCAGGGGATCCGGGGAGCTGTTTTTT	CASSQVSRGSGELFF
NA	TRBJ2-3	TRBV4-3	NA	15	TGCGCCAGCAGCCAAGACGGACAGAGCACAGATACGCAGTATTTT	CASSQDGQSTDTQYF
NA	TRBJ1-4	TRBV20-1	TRBD1	14	TGCAGTGCCGCCGCACACAGGGGGTGGGAAAAACTGTTTTTT	CSAAAHRGWEKLFF
NA	TRBJ2-1	TRBV19	NA	13	TGTGCCAGTAGTATAGATCTATACAATGAGCAGTTCTTC	CASSIDLYNEQFF
NA	TRBJ1-2	TRBV20-1	NA	12	TGCAGTGCTAGTTCGGGGGACTATGGCTACACCTTC	CSASSGDYGYTF
NA	TRBJ1-1	TRBV9	TRBD1	18	TGTGCCAGCAGCGTATCCCCCGCTGTAGGGGGCATGAACACTGAAGCTTTCTTT	CASSVSPAVGGMNTEAFF
NA	TRBJ1-1	TRBV6-1	NA	13	TGTGCCAGCAGTGGGAGCCAGAACACTGAAGCTTTCTTT	CASSGSQNTEAFF
NA	TRBJ2-5	TRBV15	TRBD2	16	TGTGCCACCAGCAGGGGTCCCCCGGGACTAGAGGAGACCCAGTACTTC	CATSRGPPGLEETQYF
NA	TRBJ2-5	TRBV6-1	NA	14	TGTGCCAGCAGTGAAGGGAGACACCAAGAGACCCAGTACTTC	CASSEGRHQETQYF
NA	TRBJ2-5	TRBV7-9	NA	15	TGTGCCAGCTTCCTTCGTATAGATGGGCAAGAGACCCAGTACTTC	CASFLRIDGQETQYF
NA	TRBJ1-1	TRBV7-3	TRBD1	15	TGTGCCAGCAGCTTAAACCCAGGGGGAGGAACTGAAGCTTTCTTT	CASSLNPGGGTEAFF
once	TRBJ1-1	TRBV5-1	NA	14	TGCGCCAGCAGCTCCGACCCGGGGGACACTGAAGCTTTCTTT	CASSSDPGDTEAFF
NA	TRBJ1-3	TRBV4-1	NA	18	TGCGCCAGCAGCCAAGATTCGTCGGGTCCTTCCTCTGGAAACACCATATATTTT	CASSQDSSGPSSGNTIYF
NA	TRBJ1-1	TRBV5-1	NA	13	TGCGCCAGCAGCTTCCTAACGAACACTGAAGCTTTCTTT	CASSFLTNTEAFF
NA	TRBJ2-5	TRBV20-1	TRBD2	17	TGCAGTGCTAGAGTTTTTACCCTAGCGGGGTACCAAGAGACCCAGTACTTC	CSARVFTLAGYQETQYF
NA	TRBJ1-1	TRBV6-2/TRBV6-3	NA	15	TGTGCCAGCAGCTTCGTGGGGCAGGGAAGGACTGAAGCTTTCTTT	CASSFVGQGRTEAFF
NA	TRBJ2-3	TRBV3-1	NA	14	TGTGCCAGCAGCCTAGACGGGAGCACAGATACGCAGTATTTT	CASSLDGSTDTQYF
NA	TRBJ2-6	TRBV11-2	NA	17	TGTGCCAGCAGCCCACCGGCTTCTAGCTCTGGGGCCAACGTCCTGACTTTC	CASSPPASSSGANVLTF
once	TRBJ2-2	TRBV9	NA	17	TGTGCCAGCAGCGTCCCCGGGAACGGGGGAGACACCGGGGAGCTGTTTTTT	CASSVPGNGGDTGELFF
NA	TRBJ2-7	TRBV20-1	TRBD2	15	TGCAGTGCTGGTAGTCACAGCGGGAGGCACTACGAGCAGTACTTC	CSAGSHSGRHYEQYF
NA	TRBJ2-1	TRBV29-1	NA	13	TGCAGCGTTGGGGGTGGCTCCTACAATGAGCAGTTCTTC	CSVGGGSYNEQFF
NA	TRBJ2-1	TRBV7-9	NA	14	TGTGCCAGCACCGTTACGGAGACCTACAATGAGCAGTTCTTC	CASTVTETYNEQFF
once	TRBJ2-4	TRBV6-6	NA	13	TGTGCCAGCTGGGGTGGGGGCAAAAACATTCAGTACTTC	CASWGGGKNIQYF
NA	TRBJ1-5	TRBV15	NA	15	TGTGCCACCAGCAGACTAGACAGAGGCAATCAGCCCCAGCATTTT	CATSRLDRGNQPQHF
NA	TRBJ1-2	TRBV7-9	NA	16	TGTGCCAGCAGCCACACCAATCGGTGGCAGATCTATGGCTACACCTTC	CASSHTNRWQIYGYTF
NA	TRBJ1-1	TRBV6-5	TRBD1	18	TGTGCCAGCAGTTACTCGGGCCTTACCGGACAGGGGGTGGTCGAAGCTTTCTTT	CASSYSGLTGQGVVEAFF
NA	TRBJ2-6	TRBV2	TRBD1	12	TGTGCCAGCGGGACAGGGAGGATCGTCCTGACTTTC	CASGTGRIVLTF
once	TRBJ2-5	TRBV5-4	TRBD1	15	TGTGCCAGCAGCTATCCGGGACAGGGAGGAGAGACCCAGTACTTC	CASSYPGQGGETQYF